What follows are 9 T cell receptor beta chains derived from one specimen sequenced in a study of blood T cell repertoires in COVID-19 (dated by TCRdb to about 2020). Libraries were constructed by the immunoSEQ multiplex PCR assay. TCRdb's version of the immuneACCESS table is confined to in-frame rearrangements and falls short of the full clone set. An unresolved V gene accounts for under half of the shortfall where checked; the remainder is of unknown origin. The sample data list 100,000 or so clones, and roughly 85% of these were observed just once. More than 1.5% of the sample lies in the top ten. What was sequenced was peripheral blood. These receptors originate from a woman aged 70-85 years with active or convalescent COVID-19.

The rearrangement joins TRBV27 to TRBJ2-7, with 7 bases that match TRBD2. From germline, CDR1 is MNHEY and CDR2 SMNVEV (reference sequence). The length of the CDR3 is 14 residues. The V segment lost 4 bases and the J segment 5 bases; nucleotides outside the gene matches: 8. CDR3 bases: TGTGCCAGCAGTTCAGGACTAGGGTACCACGAGCAGTACTTC. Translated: CASSSGLGYHEQYF.

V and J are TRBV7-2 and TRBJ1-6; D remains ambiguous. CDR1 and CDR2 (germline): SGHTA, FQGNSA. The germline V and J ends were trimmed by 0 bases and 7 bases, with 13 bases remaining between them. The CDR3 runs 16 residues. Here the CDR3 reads CASSLASRERNSPLHF. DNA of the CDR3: TGTGCCAGCAGCTTAGCGTCTCGGGAGAGAAATTCACCCCTCCACTTT.

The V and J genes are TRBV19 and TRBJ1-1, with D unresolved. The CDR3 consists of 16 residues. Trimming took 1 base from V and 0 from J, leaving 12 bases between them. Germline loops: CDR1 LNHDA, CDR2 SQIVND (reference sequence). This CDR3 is CASSIGLAAMNTEAFF. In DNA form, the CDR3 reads TGTGCCAGTAGTATAGGTTTAGCGGCAATGAACACTGAAGCTTTCTTT.

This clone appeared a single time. The CDR3 DNA reads as TGTGCCAGCAGTTTCACAGGCGACGAAGAGACCCAGTACTTC. It is translated as CASSFTGDEETQYF. The V and J genes are TRBV28 and TRBJ2-5; a possible D gene is TRBD1 (5 bases). Germline loops: CDR1 MDHEN, CDR2 SYDVKM. This CDR3 is 14 amino acids long. V shed 3 bases and J shed 3 bases, with 11 bases lying between them.

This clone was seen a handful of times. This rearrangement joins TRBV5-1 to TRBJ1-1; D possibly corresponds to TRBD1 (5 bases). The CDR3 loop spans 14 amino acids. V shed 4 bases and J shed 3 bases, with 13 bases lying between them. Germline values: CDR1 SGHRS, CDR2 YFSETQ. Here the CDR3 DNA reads TGCGCCAGCAGCGTGCAGGGTGGGGACACTGAAGCTTTCTTT. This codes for CASSVQGGDTEAFF.

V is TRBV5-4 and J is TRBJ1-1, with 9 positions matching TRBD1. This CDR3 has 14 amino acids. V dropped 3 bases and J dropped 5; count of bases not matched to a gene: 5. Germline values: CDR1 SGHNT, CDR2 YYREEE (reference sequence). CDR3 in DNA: TGTGCCAGCAGCTATGGGACAGGGACGACTGAAGCTTTCTTT. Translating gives CASSYGTGTTEAFF.

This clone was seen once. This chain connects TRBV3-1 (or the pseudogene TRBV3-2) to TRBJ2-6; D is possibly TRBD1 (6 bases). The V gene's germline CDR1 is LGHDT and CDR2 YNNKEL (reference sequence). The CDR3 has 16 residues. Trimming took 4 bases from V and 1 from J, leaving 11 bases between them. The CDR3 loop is CASSLMGQSGANVLTF. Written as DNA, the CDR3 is TGTGCCAGCAGCCTAATGGGACAATCTGGGGCCAACGTCCTGACTTTC.

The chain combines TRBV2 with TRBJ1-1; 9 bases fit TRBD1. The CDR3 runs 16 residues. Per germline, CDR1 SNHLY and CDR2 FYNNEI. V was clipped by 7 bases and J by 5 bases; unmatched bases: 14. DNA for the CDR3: TGTGCCAGCACAACCGGGACAGGGAGGGGGTGGACTGAAGCTTTCTTT. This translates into CASTTGTGRGWTEAFF. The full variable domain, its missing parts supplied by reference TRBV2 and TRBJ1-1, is EPEVTQTPSHQVTQMGQEVILRCVPISNHLYFYWYRQILGQKVEFLVSFYNNEISEKSEIFDDQFSVERPDGSNFTLKIRSTKLEDSAMYFCASTTGTGRGWTEAFFGQGTRLTVV.

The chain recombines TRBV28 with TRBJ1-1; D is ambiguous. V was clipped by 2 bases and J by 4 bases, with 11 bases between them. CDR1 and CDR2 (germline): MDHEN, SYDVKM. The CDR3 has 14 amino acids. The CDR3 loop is CASSLPGRSTEAFF. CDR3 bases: TGTGCCAGCAGTTTACCGGGAAGGAGCACTGAAGCTTTCTTT.